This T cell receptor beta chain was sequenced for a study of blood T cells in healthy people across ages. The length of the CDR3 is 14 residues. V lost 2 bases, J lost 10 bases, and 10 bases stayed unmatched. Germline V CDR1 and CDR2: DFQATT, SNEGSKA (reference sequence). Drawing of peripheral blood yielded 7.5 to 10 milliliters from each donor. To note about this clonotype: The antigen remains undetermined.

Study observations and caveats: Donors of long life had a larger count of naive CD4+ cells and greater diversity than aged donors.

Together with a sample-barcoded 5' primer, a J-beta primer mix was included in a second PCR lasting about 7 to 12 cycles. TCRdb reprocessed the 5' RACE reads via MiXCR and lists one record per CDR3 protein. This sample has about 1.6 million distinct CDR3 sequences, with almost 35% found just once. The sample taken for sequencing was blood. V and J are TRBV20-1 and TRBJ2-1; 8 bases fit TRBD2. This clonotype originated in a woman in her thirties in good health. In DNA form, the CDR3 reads TGCAGTGCTAGATGGACTAGCCCCCTTAGGGAGCAGTTCTTC. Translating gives CSARWTSPLREQFF.